The present entry profiles one T cell receptor beta chain with its context. The target antigen is unknown. Methods used by the authors: Junction-only sequences without quality scores came from ImmunoSEQ, so filtering differed. TCRdb keeps only in-frame clones here, not all; method: immunoSEQ multiplex PCR. V, J and clone size derive from that table, while D and trimming were established from the DNA sequence. This table has approximately 2,000,000 clones, about nine tenths appearing once. Trimming pared 2 bases from V and 9 bases from J, leaving 11 bases between. The V gene's germline CDR1 is SGHTA and CDR2 FQGNSA. The CDR3 runs to 13 residues. The data were obtained in a study of shared clonotypes between healthy human individuals. Findings and caveats of the study: Genetic and exposure-history diversity was limited by the few donors.

The receptor's source is a man younger than 35 in good health. Some clones in this sample may be carry-over from other donors' samples. The specimen was naive CD4+ T cells from PBMCs. Sample subset: CD45RA+ positively selected. V usage is TRBV7-2 and J usage is TRBJ2-1; D is undetermined. The CDR3 DNA is TGTGCCAGCAGCTTATTACGGATCACTGAGCAGTTCTTC. This encodes CASSLLRITEQFF. Full variable domain (remainder filled in from reference TRBV7-2 and TRBJ2-1): GAGVSQSPSNKVTEKGKDVELRCDPISGHTALYWYRQSLGQGLEFLIYFQGNSAPDKSGLPSDRFSAERTGGSVSTLTIQRTQQEDSAVYLCASSLLRITEQFFGPGTRLTVL.